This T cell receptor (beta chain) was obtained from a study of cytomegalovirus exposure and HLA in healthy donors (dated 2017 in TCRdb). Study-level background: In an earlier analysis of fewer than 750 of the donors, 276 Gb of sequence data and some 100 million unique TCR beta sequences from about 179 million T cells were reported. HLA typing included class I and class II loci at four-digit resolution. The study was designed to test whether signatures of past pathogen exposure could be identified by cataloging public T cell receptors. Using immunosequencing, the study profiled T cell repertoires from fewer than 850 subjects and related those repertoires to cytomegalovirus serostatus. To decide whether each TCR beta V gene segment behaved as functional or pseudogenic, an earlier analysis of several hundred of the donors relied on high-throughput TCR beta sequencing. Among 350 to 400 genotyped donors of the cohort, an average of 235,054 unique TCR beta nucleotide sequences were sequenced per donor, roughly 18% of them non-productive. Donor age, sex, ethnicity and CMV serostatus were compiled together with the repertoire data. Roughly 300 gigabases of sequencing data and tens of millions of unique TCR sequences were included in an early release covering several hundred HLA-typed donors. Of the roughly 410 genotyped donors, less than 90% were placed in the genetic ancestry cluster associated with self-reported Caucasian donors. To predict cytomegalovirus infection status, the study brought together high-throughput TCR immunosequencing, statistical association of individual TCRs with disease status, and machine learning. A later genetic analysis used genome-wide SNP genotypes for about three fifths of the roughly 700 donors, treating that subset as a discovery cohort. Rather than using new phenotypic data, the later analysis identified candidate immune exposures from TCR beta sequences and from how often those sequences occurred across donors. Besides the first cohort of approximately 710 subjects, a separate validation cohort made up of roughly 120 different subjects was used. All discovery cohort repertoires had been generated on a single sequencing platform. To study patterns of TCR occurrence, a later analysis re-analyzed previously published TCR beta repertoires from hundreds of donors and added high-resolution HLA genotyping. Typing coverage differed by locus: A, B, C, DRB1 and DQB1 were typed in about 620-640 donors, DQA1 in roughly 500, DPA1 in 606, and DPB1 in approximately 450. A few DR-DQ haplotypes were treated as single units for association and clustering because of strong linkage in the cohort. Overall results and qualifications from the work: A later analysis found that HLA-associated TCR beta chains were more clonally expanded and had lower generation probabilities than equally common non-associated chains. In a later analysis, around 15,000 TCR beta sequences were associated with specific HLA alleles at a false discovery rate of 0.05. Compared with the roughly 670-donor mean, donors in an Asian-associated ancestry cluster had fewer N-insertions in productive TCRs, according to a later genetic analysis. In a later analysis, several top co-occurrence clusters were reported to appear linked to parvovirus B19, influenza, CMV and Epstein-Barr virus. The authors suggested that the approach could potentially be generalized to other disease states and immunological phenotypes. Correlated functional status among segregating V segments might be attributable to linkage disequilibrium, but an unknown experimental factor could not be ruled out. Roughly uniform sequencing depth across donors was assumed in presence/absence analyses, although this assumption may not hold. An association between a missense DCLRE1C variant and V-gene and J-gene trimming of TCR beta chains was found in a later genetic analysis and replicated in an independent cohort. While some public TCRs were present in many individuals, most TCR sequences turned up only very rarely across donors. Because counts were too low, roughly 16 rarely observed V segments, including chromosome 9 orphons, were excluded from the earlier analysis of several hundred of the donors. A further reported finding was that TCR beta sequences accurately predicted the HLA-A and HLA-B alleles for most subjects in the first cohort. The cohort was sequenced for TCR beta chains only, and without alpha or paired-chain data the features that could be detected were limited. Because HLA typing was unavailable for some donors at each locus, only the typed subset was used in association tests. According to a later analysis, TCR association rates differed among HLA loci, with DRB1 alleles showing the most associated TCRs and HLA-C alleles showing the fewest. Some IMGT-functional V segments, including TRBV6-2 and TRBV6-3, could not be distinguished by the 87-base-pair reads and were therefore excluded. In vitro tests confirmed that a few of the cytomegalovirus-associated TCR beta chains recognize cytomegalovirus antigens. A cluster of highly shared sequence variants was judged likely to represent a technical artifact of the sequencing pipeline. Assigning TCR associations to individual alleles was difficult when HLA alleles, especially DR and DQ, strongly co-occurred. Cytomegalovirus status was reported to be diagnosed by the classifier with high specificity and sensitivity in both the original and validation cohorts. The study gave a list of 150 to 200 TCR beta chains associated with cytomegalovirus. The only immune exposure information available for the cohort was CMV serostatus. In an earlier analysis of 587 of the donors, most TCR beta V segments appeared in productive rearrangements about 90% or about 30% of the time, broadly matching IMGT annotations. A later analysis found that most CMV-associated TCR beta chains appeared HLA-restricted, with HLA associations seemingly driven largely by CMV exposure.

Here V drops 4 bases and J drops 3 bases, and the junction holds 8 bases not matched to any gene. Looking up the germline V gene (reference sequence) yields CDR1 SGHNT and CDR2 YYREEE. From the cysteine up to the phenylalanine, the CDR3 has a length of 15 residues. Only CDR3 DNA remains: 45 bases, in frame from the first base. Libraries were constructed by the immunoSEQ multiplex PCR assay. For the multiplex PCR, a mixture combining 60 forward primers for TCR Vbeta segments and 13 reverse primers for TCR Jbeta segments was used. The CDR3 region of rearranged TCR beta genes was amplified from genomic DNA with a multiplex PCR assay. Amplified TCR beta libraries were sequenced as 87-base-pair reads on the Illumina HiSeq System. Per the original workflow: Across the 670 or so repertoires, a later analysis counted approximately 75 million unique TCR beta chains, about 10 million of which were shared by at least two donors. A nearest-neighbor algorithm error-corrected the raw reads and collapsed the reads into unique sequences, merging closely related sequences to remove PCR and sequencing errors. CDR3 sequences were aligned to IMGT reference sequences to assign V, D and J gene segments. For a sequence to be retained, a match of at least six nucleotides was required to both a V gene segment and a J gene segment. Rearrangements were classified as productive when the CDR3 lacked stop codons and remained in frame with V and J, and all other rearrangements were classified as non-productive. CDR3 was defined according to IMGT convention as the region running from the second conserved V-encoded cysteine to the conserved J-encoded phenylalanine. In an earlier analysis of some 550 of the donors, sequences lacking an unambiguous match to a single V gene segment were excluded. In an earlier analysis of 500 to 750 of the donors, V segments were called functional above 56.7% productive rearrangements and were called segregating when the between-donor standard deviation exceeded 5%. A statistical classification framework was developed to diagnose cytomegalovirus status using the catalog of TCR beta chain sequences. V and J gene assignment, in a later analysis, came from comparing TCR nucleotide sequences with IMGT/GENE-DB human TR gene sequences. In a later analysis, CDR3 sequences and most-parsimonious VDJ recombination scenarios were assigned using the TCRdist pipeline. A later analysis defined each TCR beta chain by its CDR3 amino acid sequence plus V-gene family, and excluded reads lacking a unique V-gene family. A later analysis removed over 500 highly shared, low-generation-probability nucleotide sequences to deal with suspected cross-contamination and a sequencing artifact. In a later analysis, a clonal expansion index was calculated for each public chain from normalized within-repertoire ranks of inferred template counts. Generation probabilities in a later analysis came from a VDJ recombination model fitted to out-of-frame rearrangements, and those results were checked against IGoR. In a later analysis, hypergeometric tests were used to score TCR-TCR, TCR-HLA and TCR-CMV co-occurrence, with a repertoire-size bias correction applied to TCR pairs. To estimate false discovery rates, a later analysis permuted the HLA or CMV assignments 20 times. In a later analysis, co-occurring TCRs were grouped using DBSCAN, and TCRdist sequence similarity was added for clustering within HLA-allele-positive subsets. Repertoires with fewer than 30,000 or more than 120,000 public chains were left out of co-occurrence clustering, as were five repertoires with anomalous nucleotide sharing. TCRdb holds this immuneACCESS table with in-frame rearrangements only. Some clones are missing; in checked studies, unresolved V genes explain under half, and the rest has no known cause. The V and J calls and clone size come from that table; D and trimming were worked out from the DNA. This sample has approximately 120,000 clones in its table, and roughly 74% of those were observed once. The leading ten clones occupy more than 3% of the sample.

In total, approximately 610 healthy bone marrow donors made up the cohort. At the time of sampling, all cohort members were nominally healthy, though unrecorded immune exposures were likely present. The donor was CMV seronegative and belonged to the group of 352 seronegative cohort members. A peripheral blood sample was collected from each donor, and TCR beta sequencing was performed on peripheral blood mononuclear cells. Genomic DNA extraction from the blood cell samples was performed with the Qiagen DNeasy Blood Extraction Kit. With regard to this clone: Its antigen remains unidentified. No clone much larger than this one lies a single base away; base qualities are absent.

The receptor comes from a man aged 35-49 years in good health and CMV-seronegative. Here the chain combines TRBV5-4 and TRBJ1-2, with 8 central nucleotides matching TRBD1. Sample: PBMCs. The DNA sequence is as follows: TGTGCCAGCAGCACTGGACAGGGTGCTCACTATGGCTACACCTTC. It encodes CASSTGQGAHYGYTF.